This TCR beta chain appears in the sequencing data of a study of OX40 agonist ivuxolimab in advanced cancers. With respect to this clone: Its antigen is undetermined.

Autoimmune disease history or systemic immunosuppression barred patients. General study findings and limits: Dosing at 0.1 to 3.0 mg/kg was accompanied by clonal expansion of CD4+ and CD8+ blood T cells by week 6. Expanded peripheral T cells had an undetermined antigen specificity.

Method: immunoSEQ multiplex PCR; TCRdb's copy keeps in-frame clones and lacks some. The sample lists some 23,000 clones; around 81% were seen once. CDR1 MNHEY and CDR2 SVGAGI come from the germline V gene. The CDR3 totals 15 residues. V lost 0 bases and J 4 bases, leaving 12 bases between the germline ends. This sample comprised CD4+ or CD8+ T cells sorted from blood, obtained in a trial of the OX40 agonist ivuxolimab. This TCR came from an adult with an advanced solid tumor such as melanoma, head and neck, liver or kidney cancer. The chain is built from TRBV6-5 and TRBJ2-5, with TRBD1 as a possible D gene (6 bases). Here the CDR3 DNA reads TGTGCCAGCAGTTACTCAGCAGGGGACGGAGAGACCCAGTACTTC. The encoded protein is CASSYSAGDGETQYF.